Here is one T cell receptor beta chain with its context. The sample belongs to a study of blood T cell repertoires in COVID-19. Looking at the study overall: Acute and convalescent COVID-19 specimens originated in the United States, Italy and Spain. Nucleic acid was either cDNA or gDNA, and it came from T cells, B-cell-depleted T cells, or PBMCs.

Trimming at V came to 6 bases and at J to 7 bases, leaving 11 bases not matched to a gene. Germline V lookup: CDR1 MNHEY, CDR2 SVGAGI. This CDR3 spans 15 amino acids. Some clones are missing from TCRdb's copy, which holds only in-frame ones; the method was immunoSEQ multiplex PCR. The sample shows roughly 230,000 clones, about 85% of them seen only once. This clonotype was obtained from a man in his forties or fifties with acute or convalescent COVID-19. The specimen was peripheral blood. The V call is TRBV6-5, the J call TRBJ1-5, with 8 nucleotides matching TRBD1. The DNA for the CDR3 is TGTGCCAGCAGGGGGACAGGACTTCGCGGACAGCCCCAGCATTTT. This encodes CASRGTGLRGQPQHF.